These 20 T cell receptor beta chains originate from one sample sequenced in a study of CD8+CD57+ T cells in acquired aplastic anemia. Sequencing involved patients with CD8+CD57+ cell expansion previously shown by flow cytometry. According to the study, genomic DNA was the template for TCR beta VDJ and CDR3 profiling. Using its own MiXCR run on the reads, TCRdb lists one record per CDR3 protein. This table has more than 150,000 distinct CDR3 sequences, nearly 50% appearing once. Sequencing was performed on sorted CD4+, CD8+, or CD8+CD57+ T cells (not recorded which) from PBMCs. The receptors come from a human donor with aplastic anemia.

This clonotype has only a few counts. The rearrangement links TRBV29-1 to TRBJ2-7; D not resolved. Between the trimmed V and J ends, which lost 4 bases and 2 bases, there was a span of 12 bases. The length of the CDR3 is 13 residues. Germline assignment: CDR1 SQVTM and CDR2 ANQGSEA. The DNA for the CDR3 is TGCAGCGTTGGTCTCCAGGTCCCCTACGAGCAGTACTTC. Translation: CSVGLQVPYEQYF.

The chain is built from TRBV7-9 and TRBJ2-7, with D tentatively TRBD1 (6 bases). This CDR3 is built from 12 residues. Germline CDR1 SEHNR, CDR2 FQNEAQ (reference sequence). The ends were cut back, 5 bases at V and 11 bases at J, with 16 bases in the middle. In nucleotides, the CDR3 is TGTGCCAGCAGCCAGGGGTCCATTGAGGAGTACTTC. It encodes CASSQGSIEEYF.

This clonotype was seen at least ten times. This sequence joins TRBV12-3 or TRBV12-4 and TRBJ1-5; 7 bases fit TRBD1. The CDR3 is made up of 14 amino acids. V lost 3 bases, J lost 3 bases, and 2 bases stayed unmatched. The CDR3 DNA reads as TGTGCCAGCAGTTTGGGACAGAACAATCAGCCCCAGCATTTT. Translation: CASSLGQNNQPQHF.

This clonotype was observed a single time. The V and J genes are TRBV24-1 and TRBJ2-1, with a weak D call TRBD2 (6 bases). CDR3 length: 17 amino acids. Germline V lookup: CDR1 KGHDR, CDR2 SFDVKD. V lost 7 bases to trimming and J lost 6 bases, with 24 bases between them. The DNA of the CDR3 is TGTGCCACCAGGATAAACTTGACTAGTATGACCTCCAATGAGCAGTTCTTC. This translates into CATRINLTSMTSNEQFF.

As to this clonotype: With a much larger clone just one base away, this may be a read error. V usage is TRBV19 and J usage is TRBJ1-1, with 8 bases matching TRBD1. Germline CDR1 reads LNHDA; CDR2 reads SQIVND (reference sequence). This CDR3 region has 14 residues. The CDR3 DNA is TGTGCCTGTAGTACCGGGACAGGGAACACTGAAGCTTTCTTT. It is translated as CACSTGTGNTEAFF.

The chain uses TRBV7-9 and TRBJ2-7; maybe TRBD2 (6 bases). Trimming pared 7 bases from V and 9 bases from J, leaving 19 bases between. Germline V gene lookup returns CDR1 SEHNR and CDR2 FQNEAQ (reference sequence). The CDR3 loop spans 13 amino acids. The CDR3 sequence is CASNHQEGGGQYF. The CDR3 DNA reads as TGTGCCAGCAACCATCAGGAGGGCGGCGGGCAGTACTTC.

This clonotype appeared once. The chain has TRBV19 and TRBJ1-5; D is ambiguous. V was pared by 3 bases and J by 6 bases, with 12 bases between. The CDR3 contains 14 residues. Germline V lookup: CDR1 LNHDA, CDR2 SQIVND (reference sequence). CDR3 coding DNA: TGTGCCAGTAGTATCTTGGGTACCAGTCAGCCCCAGCATTTT. Protein sequence: CASSILGTSQPQHF.

The V call is TRBV20-1, the J call TRBJ2-5; a possible D gene is TRBD2 (6 bases). The CDR3 totals 15 residues. Germline V gene data show CDR1 as DFQATT and CDR2 as SNEGSKA (reference sequence). V lost 5 bases and J lost 5, with 21 bases in between. CDR3: CSAHRGSSVLETQYF. The DNA of the CDR3 is TGCAGTGCTCACCGCGGGTCTAGCGTCTTGGAGACCCAGTACTTC.

This clonotype was observed many times. The genes are TRBV5-4 and TRBJ1-6, with a possible D match to TRBD1 (6 bases). The V and J ends lost 0 bases and 7 bases respectively, with 8 bases between them. The CDR3 totals 14 residues. Germline values: CDR1 SGHNT, CDR2 YYREEE (reference sequence). CDR3 sequence reads: CASSLDQGNSPLHF. As DNA, the CDR3 is TGTGCCAGCAGCTTGGATCAGGGGAATTCACCCCTCCACTTT.

A few counts support this clonotype. This chain joins TRBV15 and TRBJ1-1; 10 bases map to TRBD1. Germline lookup yields CDR1 LNHNV and CDR2 YYDKDF (reference sequence). V dropped 4 bases and J dropped 6; count of bases not matched to a gene: 5. The CDR3 is made up of 14 amino acids. The CDR3: CATSTRQGAAEAFF. The CDR3 DNA reads TGTGCCACCAGCACCAGACAGGGGGCGGCTGAAGCTTTCTTT.

This clonotype was detected only a few times. This chain connects TRBV2 to TRBJ1-5, with 7 nucleotides matching TRBD1. The germline V gene has CDR1 SNHLY and CDR2 FYNNEI. The trim removed 3 bases at V and 2 bases at J, leaving 4 bases unmatched. The CDR3 totals 15 residues. CDR3 in amino acids: CASSDLGGGNQPQHF. The CDR3 bases are TGTGCCAGCAGTGACCTAGGGGGCGGCAATCAGCCCCAGCATTTT. The entire variable domain, with the rest obtained from reference TRBV2 and TRBJ1-5, is as follows: EPEVTQTPSHQVTQMGQEVILRCVPISNHLYFYWYRQILGQKVEFLVSFYNNEISEKSEIFDDQFSVERPDGSNFTLKIRSTKLEDSAMYFCASSDLGGGNQPQHFGDGTRLSIL.

This clonotype was detected ten times or more. The J gene is TRBJ1-5, the V gene TRBV12-3 or TRBV12-4; D uncertain. The V end was cut by 1 base, the J end by 0 bases, with 4 bases between. The CDR3 length is 14 residues. CDR3 DNA sequence: TGTGCCAGCAGTTTAGGGAATAGCAATCAGCCCCAGCATTTT. Translation: CASSLGNSNQPQHF.

The chain combines TRBV10-3 with TRBJ1-1; D remains unclear. Germline V gene lookup returns CDR1 ENHRY and CDR2 SYGVKD. The CDR3 extends over 15 amino acids. Trimming cost V 4 bases and J 4 bases, with 16 bases left between them. Written as DNA, the CDR3 is TGTGCCATCAGTGGGATGGGGATCCGGGGCACTGAAGCTTTCTTT. Translation gives CAISGMGIRGTEAFF.

The CDR3 bases are TGTGCCAGCAAGGAGAATTACGAGCAGTACTTC. Translated: CASKENYEQYF. This sequence joins TRBV2 and TRBJ2-7; D unclear. This CDR3 has 11 residues. CDR1 and CDR2 (germline): SNHLY, FYNNEI. V dropped 7 bases and J dropped 4 bases, with 8 bases sitting between them.

The chain is built from TRBV7-2 and TRBJ2-7; 9 bases are a match to TRBD2. Germline-derived CDR1 and CDR2 are SGHTA and FQGNSA. The CDR3 loop spans 14 amino acids. Unmatched junction bases numbered 5, after V lost 3 bases and J lost 5 bases. CDR3 DNA sequence: TGTGCCAGCAGCTTCTTAGCGGGAGACCACGAGCAGTACTTC. The encoded protein is CASSFLAGDHEQYF. The whole variable domain, filled in from reference TRBV7-2 and TRBJ2-7, reads GAGVSQSPSNKVTEKGKDVELRCDPISGHTALYWYRQSLGQGLEFLIYFQGNSAPDKSGLPSDRFSAERTGGSVSTLTIQRTQQEDSAVYLCASSFLAGDHEQYFGPGTRLTVT.

V usage is TRBV2 and J usage is TRBJ1-1; 8 bases match TRBD1. The CDR3 has 13 residues. V was pared by 3 bases and J by 10 bases, with 7 bases of the junction left unmatched. The germline CDR1 and CDR2 sequences are SNHLY and FYNNEI. The CDR3 bases are TGTGCCAGCAGTGATATGGACAGGGTTAGAGCTTTCTTT. Protein sequence: CASSDMDRVRAFF.

The chain combines TRBV12-3 or TRBV12-4 with TRBJ1-1, with a possible D match to TRBD1 (6 bases). This CDR3 comprises 13 residues. V was trimmed by 5 bases and J by 6 bases, leaving 13 bases between them. In DNA, the CDR3 is TGTGCCAGCAGTCCGGGGGCCCACGCTGAAGCTTTCTTT. Its translation is CASSPGAHAEAFF.

This chain connects TRBV12-3 or TRBV12-4 to TRBJ2-5; 7 nucleotides agree with TRBD2. The ends lost 6 bases at V and 5 bases at J; junction bases unmatched: 12. The CDR3 is made up of 15 amino acids. The CDR3 nucleotides read TGTGCCAGCAGCGTTAGCGGGTCCAACTGGGAGACCCAGTACTTC. It is translated as CASSVSGSNWETQYF.

The chain couples TRBV20-1 to TRBJ2-1; D possibly uses TRBD1 or TRBD2 (5 bases each). Trimming stripped 3 bases from V and 7 bases from J, with 16 bases between. CDR1 and CDR2 from the germline V gene are DFQATT and SNEGSKA (reference sequence). The CDR3 totals 14 residues. The CDR3 loop reads CSASLSGPLNEQFF. DNA of the CDR3: TGCAGTGCTAGTCTGTCGGGACCTTTAAATGAGCAGTTCTTC.

The chain employs TRBV20-1 and TRBJ2-2, with 7 nucleotides matching TRBD2. CDR3 length: 15 amino acids. Germline V gene sequence: CDR1 DFQATT, CDR2 SNEGSKA (reference sequence). J was trimmed by 0 bases and V by 4 bases; bases with no gene match: 5. CDR3 DNA: TGCAGTGCTAAAGGCGGGGGAGCGAACACCGGGGAGCTGTTTTTT. It translates to CSAKGGGANTGELFF.